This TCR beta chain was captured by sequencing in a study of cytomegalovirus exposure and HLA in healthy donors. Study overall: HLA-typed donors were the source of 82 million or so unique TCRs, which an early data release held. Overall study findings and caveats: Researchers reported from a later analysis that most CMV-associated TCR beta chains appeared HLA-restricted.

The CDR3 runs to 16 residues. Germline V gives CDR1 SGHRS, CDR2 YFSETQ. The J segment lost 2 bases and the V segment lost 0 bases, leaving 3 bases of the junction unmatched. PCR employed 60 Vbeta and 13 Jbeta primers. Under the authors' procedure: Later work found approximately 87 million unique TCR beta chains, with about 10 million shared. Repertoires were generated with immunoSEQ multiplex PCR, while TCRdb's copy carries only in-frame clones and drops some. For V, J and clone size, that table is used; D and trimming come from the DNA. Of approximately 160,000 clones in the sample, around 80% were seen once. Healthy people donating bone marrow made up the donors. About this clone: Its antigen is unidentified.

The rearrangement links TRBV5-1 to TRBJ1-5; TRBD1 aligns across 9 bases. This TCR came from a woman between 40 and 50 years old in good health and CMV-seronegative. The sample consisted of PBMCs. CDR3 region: CASSLEGQGGNQPQHF. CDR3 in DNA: TGCGCCAGCAGCTTGGAGGGACAGGGAGGCAATCAGCCCCAGCATTTT.